The clone carrying this T cell receptor beta chain was detected only once. Its antigen is not known. This specimen comes from a study of cytomegalovirus exposure and HLA in healthy donors. 13 Jbeta primers and 60 Vbeta primers were used for the PCR. Repertoires were generated with immunoSEQ multiplex PCR, while TCRdb's copy carries only in-frame clones and drops some. The data hold 100,000 to 150,000 clones, with around 82% observed a single time. General study findings and limits: Fewer N-insertions (relative to the roughly 730-donor mean) were reportedly seen in an Asian-associated ancestry cluster in a later analysis.

Though probably carrying unrecorded immune exposures, donors were nominally healthy at sampling. This CDR3 contains 12 residues. Trimming shortened V by 4 bases and J by 4 bases, and 8 bases separated the two germline ends. Germline-derived CDR1 and CDR2 are SEHNR and FQNEAQ (reference sequence). This sequence was found in a boy between 10 and 17 years old in good health and CMV-seronegative. What was sequenced was PBMCs. This chain links TRBV7-9 with TRBJ2-7; possible D gene TRBD1, 5 bases. The CDR3 here is CASSSSGYEQYF. For the CDR3, the DNA is TGTGCCAGCAGCTCTTCAGGGTACGAGCAGTACTTC.